The rows below give T cell receptor beta chains drawn from one sample of a study of blood T cell repertoires in COVID-19. Sequencing used immunoSEQ multiplex PCR; TCRdb keeps in-frame clones, though not all of them. The table includes roughly 190,000 clones, approximately 91% detected once. The sample consisted of peripheral blood. The origin of the receptors is a woman in her 40s who had recovered from COVID-19. Each CDR3 is given with its conserved first and last residue. Fields, in order: V gene, clone size, D gene, CDR3 length, J gene, CDR3 protein, CDR3 DNA. A D gene is named only where the DNA matches it firmly. Size tells how often a clone was seen (once, few, many) or the class of an expanded clone, and some rows leave it out.

V gene: TRBV5-1; clone size: few; D gene: TRBD1; CDR3 length: 17; J gene: TRBJ1-3; CDR3 protein: CASSYGQGTVSGNTIYF; CDR3 DNA: TGCGCCAGCAGCTACGGACAGGGCACCGTCTCTGGAAACACCATATATTTT
V gene: TRBV9; clone size: .; D gene: .; CDR3 length: 14; J gene: TRBJ2-1; CDR3 protein: CASSVGGPYNEQFF; CDR3 DNA: TGTGCCAGCAGCGTAGGTGGCCCCTACAATGAGCAGTTCTTC
V gene: TRBV5-6; clone size: .; D gene: TRBD1; CDR3 length: 15; J gene: TRBJ1-6; CDR3 protein: CASSLTTGGNSPLHF; CDR3 DNA: TGTGCCAGCAGCTTAACGACAGGGGGCAACTCACCCCTCCACTTT
V gene: TRBV2; clone size: .; D gene: .; CDR3 length: 15; J gene: TRBJ1-5; CDR3 protein: CASSEWQTSNQPQHF; CDR3 DNA: TGTGCCAGCAGTGAATGGCAGACAAGCAATCAGCCCCAGCATTTT
V gene: TRBV4-2; clone size: .; D gene: TRBD1; CDR3 length: 16; J gene: TRBJ1-2; CDR3 protein: CASSQEGQRGNYGYTF; CDR3 DNA: TGTGCCAGCAGCCAGGAGGGACAGCGAGGAAACTATGGCTACACCTTC
V gene: TRBV12-3/TRBV12-4; clone size: once; D gene: .; CDR3 length: 13; J gene: TRBJ1-1; CDR3 protein: CASSLQGRTEAFF; CDR3 DNA: TGTGCCAGCAGTTTGCAGGGGAGAACTGAAGCTTTCTTT
V gene: TRBV27; clone size: .; D gene: .; CDR3 length: 16; J gene: TRBJ2-2; CDR3 protein: CASSSRQGGAFGELFF; CDR3 DNA: TGTGCCAGCAGTTCGAGACAGGGAGGCGCTTTCGGGGAGCTGTTTTTT
V gene: TRBV15; clone size: .; D gene: TRBD1; CDR3 length: 13; J gene: TRBJ1-5; CDR3 protein: CATSGQGNQPQHF; CDR3 DNA: TGTGCCACCAGCGGACAGGGCAATCAGCCCCAGCATTTT
V gene: TRBV11-2; clone size: .; D gene: TRBD1; CDR3 length: 15; J gene: TRBJ2-7; CDR3 protein: CASSFGTGGSYEQYF; CDR3 DNA: TGTGCCAGCAGCTTTGGGACAGGGGGATCCTACGAGCAGTACTTC
V gene: TRBV5-5; clone size: .; D gene: .; CDR3 length: 13; J gene: TRBJ1-1; CDR3 protein: CASSLPGYAEAFF; CDR3 DNA: TGTGCCAGCAGCTTGCCGGGGTATGCTGAAGCTTTCTTT
V gene: TRBV27; clone size: once; D gene: .; CDR3 length: 13; J gene: TRBJ1-5; CDR3 protein: CASSHRSNQPQHF; CDR3 DNA: TGTGCCAGCAGTCACAGAAGCAATCAGCCCCAGCATTTT
V gene: TRBV5-1; clone size: .; D gene: TRBD2; CDR3 length: 16; J gene: TRBJ2-5; CDR3 protein: CASSFSPSGTQETQYF; CDR3 DNA: TGCGCCAGCAGCTTTTCCCCTAGCGGGACCCAAGAGACCCAGTACTTC
V gene: TRBV29-1; clone size: .; D gene: .; CDR3 length: 13; J gene: TRBJ2-1; CDR3 protein: CSARTPSYNEQFF; CDR3 DNA: TGCAGCGCACGGACACCCAGCTACAATGAGCAGTTCTTC
V gene: TRBV27; clone size: few; D gene: .; CDR3 length: 14; J gene: TRBJ2-7; CDR3 protein: CASSWDSRSYEQYF; CDR3 DNA: TGTGCCAGCAGTTGGGACTCCCGCTCCTACGAGCAGTACTTC
V gene: TRBV27; clone size: .; D gene: .; CDR3 length: 13; J gene: TRBJ1-2; CDR3 protein: CASSSPRGYGYTF; CDR3 DNA: TGTGCCAGCAGTTCCCCCAGGGGATATGGCTACACCTTC
V gene: TRBV2; clone size: .; D gene: .; CDR3 length: 16; J gene: TRBJ2-2; CDR3 protein: CASSETGTNLGGELFF; CDR3 DNA: TGTGCCAGCAGTGAAACCGGGACAAACTTGGGCGGGGAGCTGTTTTTT
V gene: TRBV19; clone size: .; D gene: .; CDR3 length: 15; J gene: TRBJ2-4; CDR3 protein: CASSMGALSDPIQYF; CDR3 DNA: TGTGCCAGTAGTATGGGGGCCCTCTCGGATCCCATTCAGTACTTC